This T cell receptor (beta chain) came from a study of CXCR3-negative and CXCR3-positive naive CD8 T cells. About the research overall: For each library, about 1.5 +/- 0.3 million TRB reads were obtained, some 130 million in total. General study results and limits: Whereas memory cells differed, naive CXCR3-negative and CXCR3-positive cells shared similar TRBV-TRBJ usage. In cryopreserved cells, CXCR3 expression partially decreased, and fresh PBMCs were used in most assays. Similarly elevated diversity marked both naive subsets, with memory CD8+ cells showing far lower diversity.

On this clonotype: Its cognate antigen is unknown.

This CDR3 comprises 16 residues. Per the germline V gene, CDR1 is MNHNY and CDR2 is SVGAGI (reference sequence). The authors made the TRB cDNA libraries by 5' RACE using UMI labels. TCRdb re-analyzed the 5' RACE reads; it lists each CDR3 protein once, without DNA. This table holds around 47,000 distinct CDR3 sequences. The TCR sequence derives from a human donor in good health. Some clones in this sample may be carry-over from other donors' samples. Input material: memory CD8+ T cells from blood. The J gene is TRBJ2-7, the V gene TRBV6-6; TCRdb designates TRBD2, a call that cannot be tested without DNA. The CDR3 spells CASSPNFSGRIYEQYF.